This T cell receptor (beta chain) appears in the sequencing data of a study of T-cell reconstitution after alpha-beta-depleted transplantation in children. This clonotype was observed a handful of times. The trim removed 6 bases at V and 6 bases at J, leaving 4 bases unmatched. Germline V gene lookup returns CDR1 SQVTM and CDR2 ANQGSEA. This CDR3 region has 12 residues. Unique molecular identifiers tagged the TCRbeta library. TCRdb independently ran MiXCR on the PCR reads; one entry per CDR3 protein. The sample lists about 270,000 distinct CDR3 sequences, over 8% occurring once. This chain connects TRBV29-1 to TRBJ2-2; 7 bases line up with TRBD1. Here the sequenced sample was PBMCs from the stem cell graft donor, taken from the stem cell graft. This TCR was sampled from a human donor who donated a stem cell graft to a child with SCID. CDR3: CSVRQGAGELFF. For the CDR3, the DNA is TGCAGCGTCCGACAGGGAGCCGGGGAGCTGTTTTTT.